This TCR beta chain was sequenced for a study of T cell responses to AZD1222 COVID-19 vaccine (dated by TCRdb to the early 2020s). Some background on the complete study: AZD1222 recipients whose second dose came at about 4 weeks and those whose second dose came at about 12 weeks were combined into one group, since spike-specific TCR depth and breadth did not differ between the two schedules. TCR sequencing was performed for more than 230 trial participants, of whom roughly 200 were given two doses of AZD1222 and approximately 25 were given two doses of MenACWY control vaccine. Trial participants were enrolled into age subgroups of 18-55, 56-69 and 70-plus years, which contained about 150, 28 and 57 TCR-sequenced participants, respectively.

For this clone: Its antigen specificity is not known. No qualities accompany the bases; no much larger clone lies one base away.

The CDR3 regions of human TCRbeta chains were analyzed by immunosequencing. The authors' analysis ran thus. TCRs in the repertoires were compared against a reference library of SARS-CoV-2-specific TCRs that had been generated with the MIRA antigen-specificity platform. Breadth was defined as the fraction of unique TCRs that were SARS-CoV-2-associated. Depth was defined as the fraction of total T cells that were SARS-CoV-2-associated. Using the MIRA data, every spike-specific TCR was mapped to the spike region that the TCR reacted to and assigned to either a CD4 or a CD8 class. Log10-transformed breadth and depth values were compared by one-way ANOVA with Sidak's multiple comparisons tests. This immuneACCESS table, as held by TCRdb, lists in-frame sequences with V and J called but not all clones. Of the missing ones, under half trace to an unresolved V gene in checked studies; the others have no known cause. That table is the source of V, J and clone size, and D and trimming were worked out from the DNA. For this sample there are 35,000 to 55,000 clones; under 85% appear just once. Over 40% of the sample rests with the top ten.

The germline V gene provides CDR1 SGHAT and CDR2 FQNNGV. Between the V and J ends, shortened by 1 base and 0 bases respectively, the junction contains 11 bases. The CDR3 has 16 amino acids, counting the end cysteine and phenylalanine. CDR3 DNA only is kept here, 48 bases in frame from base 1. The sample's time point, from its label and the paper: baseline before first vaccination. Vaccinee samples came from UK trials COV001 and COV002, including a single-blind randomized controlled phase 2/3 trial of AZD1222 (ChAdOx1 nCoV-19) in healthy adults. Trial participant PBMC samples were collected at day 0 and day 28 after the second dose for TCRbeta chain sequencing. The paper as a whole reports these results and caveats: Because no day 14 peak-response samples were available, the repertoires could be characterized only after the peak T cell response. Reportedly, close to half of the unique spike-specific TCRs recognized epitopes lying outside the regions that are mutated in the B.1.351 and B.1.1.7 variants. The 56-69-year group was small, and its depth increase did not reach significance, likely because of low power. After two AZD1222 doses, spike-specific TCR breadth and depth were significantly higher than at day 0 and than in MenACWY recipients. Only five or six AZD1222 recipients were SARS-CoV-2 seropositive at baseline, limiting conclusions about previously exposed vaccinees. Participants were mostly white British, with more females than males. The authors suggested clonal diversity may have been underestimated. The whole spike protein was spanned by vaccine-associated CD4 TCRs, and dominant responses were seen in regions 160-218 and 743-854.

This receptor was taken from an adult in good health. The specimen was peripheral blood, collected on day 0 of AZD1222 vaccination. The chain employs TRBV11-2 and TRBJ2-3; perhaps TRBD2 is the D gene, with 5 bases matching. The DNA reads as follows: TGTGCCAGCAGCTTAGTAGCTGGACTTAGCACAGATACGCAGTATTTT. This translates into CASSLVAGLSTDTQYF. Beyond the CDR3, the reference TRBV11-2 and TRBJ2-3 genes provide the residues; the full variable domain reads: EAGVAQSPRYKIIEKRQSVAFWCNPISGHATLYWYQQILGQGPKLLIQFQNNGVVDDSQLPKDRFSAERLKGVDSTLKIQPAKLEDSAVYLCASSLVAGLSTDTQYFGPGTRLTVL.